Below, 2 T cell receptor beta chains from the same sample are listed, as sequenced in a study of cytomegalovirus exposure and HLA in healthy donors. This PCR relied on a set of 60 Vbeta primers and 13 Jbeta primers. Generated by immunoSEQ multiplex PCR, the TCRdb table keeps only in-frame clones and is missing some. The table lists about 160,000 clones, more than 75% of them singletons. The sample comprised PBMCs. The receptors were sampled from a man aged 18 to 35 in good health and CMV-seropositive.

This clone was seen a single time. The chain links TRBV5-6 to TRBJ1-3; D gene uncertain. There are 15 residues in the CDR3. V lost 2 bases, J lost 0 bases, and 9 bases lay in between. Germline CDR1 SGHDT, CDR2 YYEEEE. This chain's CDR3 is CASSFLGSSGNTIYF. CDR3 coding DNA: TGTGCCAGCAGCTTTCTAGGGAGCTCTGGAAACACCATATATTTT.

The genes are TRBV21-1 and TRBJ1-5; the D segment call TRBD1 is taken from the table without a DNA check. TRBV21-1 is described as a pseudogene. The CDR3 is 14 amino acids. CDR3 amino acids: CASSWGDSNQPQHF. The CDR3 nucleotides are TGTGCCAGCAGCTGGGGCGATAGCAATCAGCCCCAGCATTTT.